This T cell receptor beta chain came from a study of blood T cell repertoires in COVID-19. Study as a whole: Acute and convalescent COVID-19 specimens originated in the United States, Italy and Spain. PBMCs, B-cell-depleted T cells, or T cells provided the cDNA or gDNA that made up the material.

Germline CDR1 and CDR2: SGHRS and YFSETQ. The J segment lost 5 bases and the V segment lost 4 bases, leaving 13 bases of the junction unmatched. The CDR3 is 16 residues long. Under the authors' procedure: Amplifying reference gene primers gave estimates of nucleated cell counts. Clones were read by immunoSEQ multiplex PCR, and TCRdb kept only the in-frame ones, dropping some. Clone size and V and J calls were adopted from that table, with D and trimming inferred from the DNA. The sample records 190,000 or so clones, 85% being singletons. Patients from Seattle were sampled longitudinally, starting during active infection.

The clonotype was recovered from a man aged 55 to 70 with COVID-19, enrolled during active disease. The sequencing input was peripheral blood. The chain carries TRBV5-1 and TRBJ2-7; 9 bases match TRBD1. CDR3 sequence: CASSVLQGASKNEQYF. The CDR3 DNA reads TGCGCCAGCAGCGTACTACAGGGGGCGTCCAAGAACGAGCAGTACTTC.